This section outlines one T cell receptor beta chain sequence together with its context. Germline CDR1 and CDR2: DFQATT and SNEGSKA (reference sequence). V trimming: 1 base; J trimming: 2 bases; junction bases outside the gene matches: 1. This CDR3 has 15 residues. TCRdb called the 5' RACE reads again in MiXCR, with one record for every CDR3 protein. The sample consists of tens of thousands of distinct CDR3 sequences, over 9.5% of them appearing once. Time point meaning: sample taken at primary tumor resection. In each case, whole RNA from tumor, nontumor lung or frozen PBMC was sequenced unsorted. These data come from a study of spatial heterogeneity in lung cancer.

This receptor was taken from a male donor with early-stage non-small cell lung cancer. The chain has TRBV20-1 and TRBJ2-1; TRBD2 matches 11 bases. The source material was PBMCs, sampled at surgery. CDR3 in amino acids: CSARGLAGTYNEQFF. The CDR3 DNA reads as TGCAGTGCTAGAGGACTAGCGGGGACCTACAATGAGCAGTTCTTC.